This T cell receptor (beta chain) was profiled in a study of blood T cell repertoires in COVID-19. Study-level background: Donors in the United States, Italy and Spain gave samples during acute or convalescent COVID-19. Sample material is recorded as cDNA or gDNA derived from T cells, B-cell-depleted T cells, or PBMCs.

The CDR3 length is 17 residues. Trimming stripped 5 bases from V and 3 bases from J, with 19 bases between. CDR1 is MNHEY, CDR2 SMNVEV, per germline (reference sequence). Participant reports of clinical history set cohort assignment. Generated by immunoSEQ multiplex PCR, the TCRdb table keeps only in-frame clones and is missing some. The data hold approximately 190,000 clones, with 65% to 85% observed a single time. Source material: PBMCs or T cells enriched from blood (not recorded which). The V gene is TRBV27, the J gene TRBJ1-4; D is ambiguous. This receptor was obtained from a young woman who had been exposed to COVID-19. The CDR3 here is CASSQRAVGNANEKLFF. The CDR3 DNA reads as TGTGCCAGCAGTCAGAGGGCCGTAGGGAACGCTAATGAAAAACTGTTTTTT. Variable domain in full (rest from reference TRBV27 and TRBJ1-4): EAQVTQNPRYLITVTGKKLTVTCSQNMNHEYMSWYRQDPGLGLRQIYYSMNVEVTDKGDVPEGYKVSRKEKRNFPLILESPSPNQTSLYFCASSQRAVGNANEKLFFGSGTQLSVL.